This TCR beta chain was identified in a study of T cells in Graves' hyperthyroidism and ophthalmopathy. It was RNA transcripts that yielded the amplified TCR beta CDR3 regions. Using the HTBI primer set, a first-round RT-PCR was run on the TCR CDR3. Using its own MiXCR run on the multiplex PCR reads, TCRdb lists one record per CDR3 protein. Here the sample spans 550,000 to 800,000 distinct CDR3 sequences, roughly 17% being singletons. From germline, CDR1 is SGDLS and CDR2 YYNGEE. Losses at the gene ends were 3 bases for V and 0 bases for J; bases not matched to a gene: 6. The CDR3 spans 16 residues. Extraction of PBMCs used under 13 ml of fresh peripheral blood.

This TCR was recovered from a man between 45 and 60 years old with Graves' hyperthyroidism. The gene calls are TRBV9 and TRBJ2-1, with 7 nucleotides matching TRBD2. Sequenced input: blood. CDR3 amino acids: CASSAGLLNSYNEQFF. In DNA, the CDR3 is TGTGCCAGCAGCGCGGGACTACTAAACTCCTACAATGAGCAGTTCTTC.